This T cell receptor (beta chain) was sequenced for a study of blood T cell repertoires in COVID-19. Looking at the study overall: Sites in the United States, Italy and Spain provided acute and convalescent COVID-19 samples. In each case, the material was cDNA or gDNA derived from T cells, B-cell-depleted T cells, or PBMCs.

Patients in Seattle were enrolled during active infection, then followed longitudinally. CDR3 length equals 14 residues. After removal of 5 bases from V and 7 bases from J, the junction contained 7 bases not matched to a gene. Germline V gives CDR1 SEHNR, CDR2 FQNEAQ (reference sequence). Original handling: Using reference gene primer amplification, nucleated cell counts were estimated. Clones were read by immunoSEQ multiplex PCR, and TCRdb kept only the in-frame ones, dropping some. That table gives V, J and clone size, and the DNA gave D and trimming. Of roughly 150,000 clones listed, around 82% are singletons.

The source of this sequence is a man older than 75 with COVID-19, enrolled during active disease. This chain uses TRBV7-9 with TRBJ1-5, with 8 bases aligning to TRBD1. The sequenced material came from peripheral blood. The CDR3 protein is CASSPSGGTQPQHF. The CDR3 DNA reads TGTGCCAGCAGCCCATCAGGGGGCACGCAGCCCCAGCATTTT.